This T cell receptor beta chain originates from a study of T-cell memory formation after mild COVID-19 (dated by TCRdb to about 2021). Background for the entire study: TCR sequence clusters from the two donors were found to be largely donor specific. Two young, previously healthy adult volunteers, one female and one male, were included in the cohort. Longitudinal TCRalpha and TCRbeta repertoire sequencing tracked T-cell clones expanding and contracting after mild COVID-19 in two donors.

Ficoll-Paque density gradient centrifugation was used to isolate PBMCs. As concerns this clonotype: Its target antigen remains unknown. Base qualities are not provided; no much larger clone lies one nucleotide away.

Reads for this sample came from an Illumina NovaSeq 6000. cDNA libraries for TCRalpha and TCRbeta were prepared by 5'RACE using constant-segment primers, with sample barcodes and unique molecular identifiers added. RNA was extracted from every sample with Trizol reagent. Amplification of the libraries took two PCR steps, and the second step added a second sample barcode plus Illumina TruSeq adapters. The libraries were sequenced on an Illumina NovaSeq using 2 x 150 bp paired-end reads. The paper's data handling went like this. The reads were demultiplexed and collapsed into UMI-guided consensus sequences using migec v1.2.7. Using mixcr v2.1.11, UMI consensuses were aligned to TRA and TRB V and J templates and then assembled into clonotypes. Expanded or contracted clonotypes were those called significant by both edgeR and NoisET, with noise models trained on biological replicates. For edgeR calls, a false discovery rate-adjusted p below 0.01 and a log2 fold-change threshold of 1 were applied. As an exploratory analysis of dynamics, PCA with hierarchical clustering was applied to max-normalized trajectories of the 1000 most abundant clonotypes. Each responding clone was given a CD4 or CD8 phenotype based on the CD4+ and CD8+ repertoires, which had been sequenced separately. The raw public reads went through TCRdb reprocessing: fastp at Q25, MiXCR clone calling, in-frame beta chains kept. Records with the same CDR3 protein are collapsed into one entry carrying the most frequent genes and DNA. None of the V and J calls come from the authors' own analysis; TCRdb made them. In all, the sample holds 340,000 or so distinct CDR3 sequences, and around 13% of those were seen once. The top ten clones comprise 20% to 25% of the sample.

What the authors observed across the whole study: Contracting CD4+ clones appeared mostly in the CM and EM memory subsets, whereas CD8+ clones were enriched in EMRA. SARS-CoV-2 specificity was not confirmed for the second-wave clones peaking on day 37. Some responding clones were found in pre-infection memory, which suggests that pre-existing cross-reactive memory T cells took part in the SARS-CoV-2 response. The study covered only a couple of mild cases, and larger cohorts including severe cases with pre-infection samples were considered necessary. From day 15 to 85, contracting clones showed balanced CD4/CD8 phenotypes, whereas a second wave of clones that expanded from day 15 to 37 leaned towards CD4+.

Based on the germline V gene, the CDR1 and CDR2 sequences are SGHVS and FQNEAQ. V is shortened by 2 bases, J by 6 bases, and the region joining them spans 13 bases. Measured from the cysteine to the phenylalanine, the CDR3 is 15 residues long. Only the CDR3 DNA stays, 45 bases, in frame from base 1. This chain joins TRBV7-8 to TRBJ2-2; the D gene is perhaps TRBD1, from 5 matching bases. Sequenced material: PBMCs or a T cell subset sorted from them (not recorded which). The source is a young man who had mild COVID-19 (a few samples of this study predate the infection). The sample titles of this study are shuffled in the database, so cell type and time point are left out; the donor was told from shared clones. The sequenced DNA is TGTGCCAGCAGCTTACGGTCAGGGATTCCCGGGGAGCTGTTTTTT. Translated, this gives CASSLRSGIPGELFF.